Below, 21 T cell receptor beta chains from the same sample are listed, as sequenced in a study of CD4 and CD8 cells across lung adenocarcinoma regions. Via MiXCR, TCRdb re-called the PCR reads, giving one row per CDR3 protein. The table lists roughly 20,000 distinct CDR3 sequences, less than 70% of them singletons. The specimen was CD8+ T cells from the center of a lung tumor. These receptors were collected from a female donor with lung adenocarcinoma. The CD4 and CD8 labels of this study may be unreliable.

This clonotype was picked up a small number of times. The chain carries TRBV5-1 and TRBJ2-7; D may be TRBD1 (5 bases). CDR1 and CDR2 (germline): SGHRS, YFSETQ. V lost 4 bases, J lost 0 bases, and 11 bases lay in between. The CDR3 covers 14 residues. The CDR3 bases are TGCGCCAGCAGCATCCAGACAGACTCCTACGAGCAGTACTTC. Its translation is CASSIQTDSYEQYF.

This clonotype is categorized as medium-sized. The chain combines TRBV27 with TRBJ2-7; 7 bases fit TRBD1. The CDR3 length is 14 residues. The V segment lost 2 bases and the J segment 4 bases; nucleotides outside the gene matches: 5. Germline loops: CDR1 MNHEY, CDR2 SMNVEV (reference sequence). The CDR3 coding sequence is TGTGCCAGCAGTTTAAGGGACAGCCCGTACGAGCAGTACTTC. Its translation is CASSLRDSPYEQYF.

The chain links TRBV30 to TRBJ2-3, with D hard to call. The CDR3 sequence is 13 residues long. The germline CDR1 and CDR2 sequences are GTSNPN and SVGIG (reference sequence). Trimming cost V 3 bases and J 0 bases, with 7 bases left between them. In DNA, the CDR3 is TGTGCCTGGAGGCCTCCGAGCACAGATACGCAGTATTTT. Translation gives CAWRPPSTDTQYF.

The V and J genes are TRBV14 and TRBJ1-2, with D perhaps TRBD1 (6 bases). The CDR3 has 12 amino acids. Germline CDR1 is SGHDN and CDR2 is FVKESK. V was pared by 3 bases and J by 5 bases, with 7 bases between. CDR3 bases: TGTGCCAGCAGCCAGGGGACATATGGCTACACCTTC. Residues: CASSQGTYGYTF.

This clonotype was observed at least ten times. The chain carries TRBV4-1 and TRBJ2-3; 8 nucleotides align to TRBD2. This CDR3 comprises 15 residues. Trimming took 6 bases from V and 0 from J; bases not matched to a gene: 5. Germline V CDR1 and CDR2: MGHRA, YSYEKL. The CDR3 spells CASSRTSRSTDTQYF. The CDR3 DNA follows: TGCGCCAGCAGTAGGACTAGCCGAAGCACAGATACGCAGTATTTT.

The CDR3 DNA follows: TGTGCCAGCAGGCACGGGGGAGGAGTCAAAGATACGCAGTACTTC. Protein: CASRHGGGVKDTQYF. The chain is built from TRBV27 and TRBJ2-3; a weak D match, TRBD2 (6 bases). The DNA end lines up better with TRBJ2-7; the J call may be wrong. Germline-derived CDR1 and CDR2 are MNHEY and SMNVEV (reference sequence). The CDR3 has 15 residues.

With regard to this clonotype: One end of the junction does not line up with germline, which may come from a read error. The V gene is TRBV6-5, the J gene TRBJ1-1; D gene ambiguous. The V gene's germline CDR1 is MNHEY and CDR2 SVGAGI. The CDR3 contains 15 residues. CDR3 loop: CASSLTERAYNEAFF. The CDR3, as DNA: TGTGCCAGCAGTTTAACCGAACGTGCTTACAATGAAGCCTTCTTT.

This clonotype has a count of ten or more. This sequence joins TRBV25-1 and TRBJ2-1; D could derive from TRBD1 or TRBD2 (5 bases each). The ends were cut back, 1 base at V and 8 bases at J, with 18 bases in the middle. CDR1 MGHDK and CDR2 SYGVNS come from the germline V gene. There are 16 residues in the CDR3. This CDR3 is CASSEWGRGGFDEQFF. CDR3 coding DNA: TGTGCCAGCAGTGAATGGGGACGGGGCGGGTTCGATGAGCAGTTCTTC.

The chain recombines TRBV25-1 with TRBJ2-5; D ambiguous. The germline gives CDR1 MGHDK, CDR2 SYGVNS. Trimming left V 2 bases short and J 4 bases short, with 11 bases between. CDR3 size: 14 residues. The CDR3 DNA follows: TGTGCCAGCAGTGAAGGATGGGTTGCAGAGACCCAGTACTTC. It yields the protein CASSEGWVAETQYF.

The chain links TRBV11-2 to TRBJ2-3; D gene ambiguous. This CDR3 is 15 amino acids long. From germline, CDR1 is SGHAT and CDR2 FQNNGV. V lost 5 bases, J lost 0 bases, and 12 bases lay in between. The CDR3 spells CASSQVVSSTDTQYF. The DNA for the CDR3 is TGTGCCAGCAGCCAGGTAGTTTCTAGCACAGATACGCAGTATTTT.

The chain is built from TRBV27 and TRBJ2-4; no firm D call. V dropped 5 bases and J dropped 11 bases, with 16 bases sitting between them. CDR3 size: 13 residues. The germline V gene has CDR1 MNHEY and CDR2 SMNVEV (reference sequence). The CDR3 nucleotides are TGTGCCAGCAGTCTACGGTACCAAGACGTTCAGTACTTC. Its translation is CASSLRYQDVQYF.

This clonotype was observed many times. The rearrangement links TRBV7-6 to TRBJ2-5; D may be TRBD2 (6 bases). The DNA end favors TRBJ2-7, so the J call may be wrong. The CDR3 contains 15 residues. Germline V gene data show CDR1 as SGHVS and CDR2 as FNYEAQ. This CDR3 is CASSLGQGGNYEQYV. In DNA form, the CDR3 reads TGTGCCAGCAGCTTAGGCCAGGGAGGTAACTACGAGCAGTACGTC.

This clonotype was seen repeatedly, ten times or more. This chain joins TRBV10-3 and TRBJ2-3, with a tentative D call TRBD1 (6 bases). The CDR3 consists of 16 residues. The germline V gene encodes CDR1 ENHRY and CDR2 SYGVKD. V was cut by 8 bases and J by 3 bases, with 21 bases left in between. The CDR3 sequence is CAIRVDNPGQTDTQYF. In DNA form, the CDR3 reads TGTGCCATCCGGGTAGACAACCCGGGACAAACAGATACGCAGTATTTT.

V and J are TRBV6-1 and TRBJ2-3; tentatively, D is TRBD1 (6 bases). V was cut by 6 bases and J by 9 bases, with 22 bases left in between. Germline V gene sequence: CDR1 MNHNS, CDR2 SASEGT. The CDR3 spans 15 residues. CDR3 residues: CASSRQAGSTGTQYF. As DNA, the CDR3 is TGTGCCAGCAGCCGCCAGGCTGGGAGCACAGGGACGCAGTATTTT.

The V gene is TRBV12-3 or TRBV12-4, the J gene TRBJ2-4, with 13 bases lining up with TRBD2. The CDR3 is 18 amino acids. With 3 bases clipped from V and 0 bases from J, the junction kept 5 bases outside the gene matches. The CDR3 sequence: CASSLGTSGILAKNIQYF. The DNA of the CDR3 is TGTGCCAGCAGTTTGGGGACTAGCGGGATTTTAGCCAAAAACATTCAGTACTTC.

By share, this clonotype counts as medium-sized. This chain links TRBV10-1 with TRBJ2-3; either TRBD1 or TRBD2 may fit D (5 bases each). Germline V lookup: CDR1 WNHNN, CDR2 SYGVQD (reference sequence). V was clipped by 4 bases and J by 2 bases, with 10 bases between them. This CDR3 has 14 residues. The CDR3 protein is CASSGLGTTDTQYF. CDR3 DNA sequence: TGCGCCAGCAGTGGATTGGGGACCACAGATACGCAGTATTTT.

With respect to this clonotype: Its ends do not fully match the called genes, so a read error is possible. The rearrangement joins TRBV27 to TRBJ2-4; 9 bases line up with TRBD2. CDR1 is MNHEY and CDR2 is SMNVEV in the germline V gene (reference sequence). The CDR3 is made up of 14 amino acids. Here the CDR3 reads CASAGGRATDMQYF. The CDR3 nucleotides read TGTGCCAGCGCGGGGGGGCGAGCCACAGACATGCAGTACTTC.

The chain couples TRBV6-1 to TRBJ2-4; either TRBD1 or TRBD2 may fit D (5 bases each). The CDR3 spans 15 residues. Per the germline V gene, CDR1 is MNHNS and CDR2 is SASEGT. Trimming took 4 bases from V and 13 from J, leaving 23 bases between them. DNA for the CDR3: TGTGCCAGCAGTGCGGGGCAGTGGTACGCAGACACGCAGTACTTC. Translated, it gives CASSAGQWYADTQYF.

As to this clonotype: At one end the junction does not follow the germline gene, possibly because of a read error. The J gene is TRBJ1-1, the V gene TRBV27; TRBD1 aligns across 7 bases. The CDR3 contains 16 residues. Germline lookup yields CDR1 MNHEY and CDR2 SMNVEV (reference sequence). The CDR3 coding sequence is TGTGCCAGCCGTTTTCGCGGGACAGACAGATACAATGGAGACTTCTTC. Encoded protein: CASRFRGTDRYNGDFF.

This clonotype is medium-sized (0.01 to 0.1%) by share. The CDR3 loop is CASSYKPIPRDRGPNEQFF. The CDR3 region has the DNA TGTGCCAGCAGTTACAAACCCATACCCCGGGACAGGGGGCCAAATGAGCAGTTCTTC. The rearrangement links TRBV6-5 to TRBJ2-1; 12 bases are shared with TRBD1. V was clipped by 2 bases and J by 7 bases; unmatched bases: 15. CDR1 and CDR2 from the germline V gene are MNHEY and SVGAGI. The CDR3 consists of 19 residues.

By sample share, this clonotype is medium-sized. V usage is TRBV10-2 and J usage is TRBJ2-3; TRBD1 is a possible D gene (5 bases). The V end was cut by 6 bases, the J end by 0 bases, with 10 bases between. The CDR3 runs to 14 residues. CDR1 is WSHSY and CDR2 is SAAADI in the germline V gene. CDR3 protein: CASRRQGSTDTQYF. The CDR3 nucleotides are TGCGCCAGCAGGAGGCAGGGAAGCACAGATACGCAGTATTTT.